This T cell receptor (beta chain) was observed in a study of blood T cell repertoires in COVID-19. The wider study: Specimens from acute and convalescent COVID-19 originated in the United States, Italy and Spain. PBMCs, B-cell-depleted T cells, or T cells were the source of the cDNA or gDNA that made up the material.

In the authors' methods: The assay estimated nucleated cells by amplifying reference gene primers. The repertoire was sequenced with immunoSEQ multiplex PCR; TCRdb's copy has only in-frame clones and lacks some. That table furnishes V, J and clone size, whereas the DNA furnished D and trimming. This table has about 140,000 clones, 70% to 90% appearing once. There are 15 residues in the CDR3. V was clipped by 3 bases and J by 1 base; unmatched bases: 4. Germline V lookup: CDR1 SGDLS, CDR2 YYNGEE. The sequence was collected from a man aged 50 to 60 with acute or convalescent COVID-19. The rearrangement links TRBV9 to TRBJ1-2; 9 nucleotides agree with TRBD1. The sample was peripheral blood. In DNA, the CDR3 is TGTGCCAGCAGCGACCACAGGGGGCTTAACTATGGCTACACCTTC. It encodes CASSDHRGLNYGYTF.